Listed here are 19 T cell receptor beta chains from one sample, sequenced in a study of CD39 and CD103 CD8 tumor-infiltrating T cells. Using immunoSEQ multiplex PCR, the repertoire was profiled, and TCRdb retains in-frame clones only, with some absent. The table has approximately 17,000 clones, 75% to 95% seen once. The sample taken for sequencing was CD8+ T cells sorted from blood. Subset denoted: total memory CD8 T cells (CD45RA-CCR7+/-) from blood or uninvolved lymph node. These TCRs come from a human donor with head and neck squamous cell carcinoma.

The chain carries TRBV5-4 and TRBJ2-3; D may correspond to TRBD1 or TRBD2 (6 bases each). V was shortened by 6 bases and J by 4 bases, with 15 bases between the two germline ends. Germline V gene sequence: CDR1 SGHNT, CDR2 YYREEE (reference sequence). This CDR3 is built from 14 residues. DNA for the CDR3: TGTGCCAGCACGCACGGGGGCTTCCCAGATACGCAGTATTTT. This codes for CASTHGGFPDTQYF. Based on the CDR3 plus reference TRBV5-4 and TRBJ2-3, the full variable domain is ETGVTQSPTHLIKTRGQQVTLRCSSQSGHNTVSWYQQALGQGPQFIFQYYREEENGRGNFPPRFSGLQFPNYSSELNVNALELDDSALYLCASTHGGFPDTQYFGPGTRLTVL.

The CDR3 DNA reads TGTGCCAGCAGCTTGGCGGGGGGCCAAGAGACCCAGTACTTC. It yields the protein CASSLAGGQETQYF. The rearrangement uses TRBV11-2 and TRBJ2-5; 8 bases line up with TRBD2. CDR1 is SGHAT, CDR2 FQNNGV, per germline. There are 14 residues in the CDR3. V shed 3 bases and J 1 base; nucleotides not matched to a gene: 1.

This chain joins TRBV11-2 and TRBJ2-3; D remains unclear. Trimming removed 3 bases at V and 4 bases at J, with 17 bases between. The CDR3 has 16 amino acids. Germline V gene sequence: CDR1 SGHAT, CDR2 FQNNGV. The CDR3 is CASSFPPLGNSDTQYF. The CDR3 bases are TGTGCCAGCAGCTTCCCCCCATTAGGGAATTCAGATACGCAGTATTTT.

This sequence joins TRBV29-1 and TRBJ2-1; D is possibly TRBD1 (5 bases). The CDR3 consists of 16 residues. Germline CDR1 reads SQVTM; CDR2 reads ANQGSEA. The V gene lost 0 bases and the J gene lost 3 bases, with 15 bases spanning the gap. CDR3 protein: CSVEDAYFDSYNEQFF. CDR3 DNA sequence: TGCAGCGTTGAAGACGCCTACTTCGACAGCTACAATGAGCAGTTCTTC.

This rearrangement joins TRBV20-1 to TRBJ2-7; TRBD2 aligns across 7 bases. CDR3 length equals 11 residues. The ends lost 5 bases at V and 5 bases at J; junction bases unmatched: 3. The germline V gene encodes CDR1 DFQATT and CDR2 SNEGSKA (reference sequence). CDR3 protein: CSAGLVDEQYF. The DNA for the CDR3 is TGCAGTGCTGGACTAGTTGACGAGCAGTACTTC.

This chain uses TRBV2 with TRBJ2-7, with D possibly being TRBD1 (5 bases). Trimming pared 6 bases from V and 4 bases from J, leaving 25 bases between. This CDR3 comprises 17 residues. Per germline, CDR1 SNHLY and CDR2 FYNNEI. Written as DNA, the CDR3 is TGTGCCAGCAGCGACCTCAGACAGCCGGGTTTGGGGTACGAGCAGTACTTC. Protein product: CASSDLRQPGLGYEQYF.

Here the CDR3 reads CASSGGNQPQHF. The CDR3 DNA is TGTGCCAGCAGCGGGGGCAATCAGCCCCAGCATTTT. The chain links TRBV7-9 to TRBJ1-5; D unclear. The CDR3 is made up of 12 amino acids. V lost 5 bases and J 2 bases, leaving 4 bases between the germline ends. Looked up from germline, CDR1 is SEHNR and CDR2 is FQNEAQ (reference sequence).

Written as DNA, the CDR3 is TGTGCTAGTTTTTTAGCGGGGGGGCCTCCAGATACGCAGTATTTT. Encoded protein: CASFLAGGPPDTQYF. The chain recombines TRBV12-5 with TRBJ2-3; TRBD2 matches at 11 bases. CDR1 is LGHNT and CDR2 is FRNRAP in the germline V gene. V shed 8 bases and J 4 bases; nucleotides not matched to a gene: 8. This CDR3 spans 15 amino acids.

CDR3 residues: CASSLSGVGYGYTF. The CDR3 nucleotides are TGTGCCAGTAGTTTATCTGGGGTGGGCTATGGCTACACCTTC. This chain joins TRBV19 and TRBJ1-2; D unclear. Germline V lookup: CDR1 LNHDA, CDR2 SQIVND (reference sequence). V dropped 5 bases and J dropped 4 bases, with 14 bases sitting between them. The CDR3 runs to 14 residues.

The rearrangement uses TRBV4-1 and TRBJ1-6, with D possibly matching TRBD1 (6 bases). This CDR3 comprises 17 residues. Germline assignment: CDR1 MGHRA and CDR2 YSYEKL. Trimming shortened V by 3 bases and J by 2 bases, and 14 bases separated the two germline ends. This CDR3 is CASSHRAGDPYNSPLHF. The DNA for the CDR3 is TGCGCCAGCAGCCACCGAGCAGGGGATCCCTATAATTCACCCCTCCACTTT.

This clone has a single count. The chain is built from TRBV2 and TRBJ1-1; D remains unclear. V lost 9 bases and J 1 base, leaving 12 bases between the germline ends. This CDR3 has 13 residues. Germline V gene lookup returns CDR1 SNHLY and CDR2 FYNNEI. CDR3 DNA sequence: TGTGCCAGTTCACGGCTTTCGAACACTGAAGCTTTCTTT. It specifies CASSRLSNTEAFF.

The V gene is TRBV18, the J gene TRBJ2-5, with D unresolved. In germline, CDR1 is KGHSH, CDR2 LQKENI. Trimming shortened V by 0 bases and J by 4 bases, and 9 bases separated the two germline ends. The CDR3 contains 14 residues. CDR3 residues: CASSPPGFSETQYF. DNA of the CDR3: TGTGCCAGCTCACCACCCGGCTTTTCAGAGACCCAGTACTTC. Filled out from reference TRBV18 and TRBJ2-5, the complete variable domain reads NAGVMQNPRHLVRRRGQEARLRCSPMKGHSHVYWYRQLPEEGLKFMVYLQKENIIDESGMPKERFSAEFPKEGPSILRIQQVVRGDSAAYFCASSPPGFSETQYFGPGTRLLVL.

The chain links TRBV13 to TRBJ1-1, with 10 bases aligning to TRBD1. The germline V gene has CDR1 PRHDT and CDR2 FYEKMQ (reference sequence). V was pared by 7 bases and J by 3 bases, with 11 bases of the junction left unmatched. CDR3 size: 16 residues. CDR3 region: CASIVRGQGRDTEAFF. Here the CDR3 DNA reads TGTGCCAGCATCGTCCGGGGACAGGGGAGGGACACTGAAGCTTTCTTT.

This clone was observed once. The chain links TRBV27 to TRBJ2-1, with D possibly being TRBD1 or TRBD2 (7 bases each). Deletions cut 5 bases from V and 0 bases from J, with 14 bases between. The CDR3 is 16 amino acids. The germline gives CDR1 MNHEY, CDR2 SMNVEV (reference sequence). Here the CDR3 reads CASSRTGEGSYNEQFF. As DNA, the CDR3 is TGTGCCAGCAGTCGTACAGGGGAGGGCTCCTACAATGAGCAGTTCTTC.

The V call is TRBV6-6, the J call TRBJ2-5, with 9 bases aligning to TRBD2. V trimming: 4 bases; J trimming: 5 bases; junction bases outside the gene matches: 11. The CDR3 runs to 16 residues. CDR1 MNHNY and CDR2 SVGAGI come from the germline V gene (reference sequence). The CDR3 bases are TGTGCCAGCAGTTCTCCCAGCGGGGGGCTGGGGGAGACCCAGTACTTC. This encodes CASSSPSGGLGETQYF.

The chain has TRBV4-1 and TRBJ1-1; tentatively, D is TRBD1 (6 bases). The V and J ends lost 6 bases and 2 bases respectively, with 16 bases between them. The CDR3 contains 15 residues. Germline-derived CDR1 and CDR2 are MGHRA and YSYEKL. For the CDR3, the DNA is TGCGCCAGCAGTCCGATCCGGGGGGCTAACACTGAAGCTTTCTTT. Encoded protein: CASSPIRGANTEAFF.

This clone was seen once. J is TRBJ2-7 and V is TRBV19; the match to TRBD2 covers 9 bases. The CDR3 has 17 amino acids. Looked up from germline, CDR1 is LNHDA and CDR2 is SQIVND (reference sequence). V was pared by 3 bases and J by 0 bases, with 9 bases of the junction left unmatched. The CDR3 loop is CASSIGASGAFSYEQYF. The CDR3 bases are TGTGCCAGTAGTATTGGAGCTAGCGGGGCGTTCTCCTACGAGCAGTACTTC.

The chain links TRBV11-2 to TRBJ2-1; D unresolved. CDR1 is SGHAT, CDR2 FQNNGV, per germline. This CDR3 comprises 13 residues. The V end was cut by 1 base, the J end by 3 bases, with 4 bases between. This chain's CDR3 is CASSLAFYNEQFF. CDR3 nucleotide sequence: TGTGCCAGCAGCTTAGCCTTCTACAATGAGCAGTTCTTC.

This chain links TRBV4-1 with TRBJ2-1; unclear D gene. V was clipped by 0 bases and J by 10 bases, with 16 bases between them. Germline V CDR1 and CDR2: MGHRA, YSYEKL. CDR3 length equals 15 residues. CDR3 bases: TGCGCCAGCAGCCAAGAACGGCAGCTGGACGGGGAGCAGTTCTTC. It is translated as CASSQERQLDGEQFF.